This record concerns one T cell receptor beta chain sequence. The V gene lost 0 bases and the J gene lost 7 bases, with 14 bases spanning the gap. The CDR3 is made up of 14 amino acids. The V gene's germline CDR1 is SGDLS and CDR2 YYNGEE. This sample stems from a study of blood T cell repertoires in COVID-19. Study background: The United States, Italy and Spain supplied acute and convalescent COVID-19 samples.

Authors' methods: Amplification of reference gene primers was used by the study to estimate nucleated cell counts. Profiling relied on immunoSEQ multiplex PCR, and the TCRdb table lists in-frame clones only, not all of them. The V and J calls and the clone size are those of that table, but D and trimming were determined from the DNA. This table holds some 14,000 clones, roughly 84% found once. The sequencing input was peripheral blood. The chain employs TRBV9 and TRBJ2-7; D is possibly TRBD1 (5 bases). The sequence was obtained from a man between 50 and 59 years old with active COVID-19. For the CDR3, the DNA is TGTGCCAGCAGCGTAGAGGGGTTGGGGCAAGAGCAGTACTTC. The encoded protein is CASSVEGLGQEQYF.